This T cell receptor beta chain was recorded in a study of blood T cell repertoires in COVID-19. Losses at the gene ends were 4 bases for V and 0 bases for J; bases not matched to a gene: 7. Germline V gene sequence: CDR1 SGHRS, CDR2 YFSETQ. This CDR3 is built from 16 residues. This table comes from immunoSEQ multiplex PCR, and its TCRdb copy is limited to in-frame clones, with some not included. The data contain around 100,000 clones, 87% of them seen just once; the ten biggest clones take up around 7.2%. The rearrangement uses TRBV5-1 and TRBJ1-1; TRBD1 aligns across 9 bases. Sequenced material: peripheral blood. The clonotype originates from a man aged 30 to 45 in a cohort sampled during active COVID-19. The CDR3 bases are TGCGCCAGCAGCCGGACAGGGGATCCGATGAACACTGAAGCTTTCTTT. This encodes CASSRTGDPMNTEAFF.